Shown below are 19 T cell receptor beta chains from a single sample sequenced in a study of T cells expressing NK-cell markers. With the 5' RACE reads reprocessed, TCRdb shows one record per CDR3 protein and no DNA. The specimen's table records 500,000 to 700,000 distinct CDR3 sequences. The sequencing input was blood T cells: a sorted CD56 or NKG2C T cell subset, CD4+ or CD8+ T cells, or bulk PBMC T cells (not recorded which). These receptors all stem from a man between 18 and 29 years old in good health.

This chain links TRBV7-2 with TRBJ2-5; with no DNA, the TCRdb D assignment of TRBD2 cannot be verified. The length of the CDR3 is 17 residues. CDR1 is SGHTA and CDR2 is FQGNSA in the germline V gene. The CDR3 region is CASSPGRLAGARETQYF.

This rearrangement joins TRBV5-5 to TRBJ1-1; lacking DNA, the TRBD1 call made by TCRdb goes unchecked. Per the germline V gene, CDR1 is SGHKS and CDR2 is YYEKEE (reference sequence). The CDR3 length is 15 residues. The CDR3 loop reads CASSRFDRGHTEAFF.

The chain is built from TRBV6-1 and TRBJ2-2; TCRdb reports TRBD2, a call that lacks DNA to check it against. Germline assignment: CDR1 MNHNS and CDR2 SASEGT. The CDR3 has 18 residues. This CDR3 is CASTTGQEVRGWTGELFF.

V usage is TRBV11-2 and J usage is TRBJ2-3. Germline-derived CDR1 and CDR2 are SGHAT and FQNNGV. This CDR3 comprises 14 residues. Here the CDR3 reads CASSLARYKDTQYF.

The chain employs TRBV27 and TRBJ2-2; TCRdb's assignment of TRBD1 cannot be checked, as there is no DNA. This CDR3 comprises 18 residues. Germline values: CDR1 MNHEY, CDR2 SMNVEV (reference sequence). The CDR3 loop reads CASSLSRAGTGGLGELFF.

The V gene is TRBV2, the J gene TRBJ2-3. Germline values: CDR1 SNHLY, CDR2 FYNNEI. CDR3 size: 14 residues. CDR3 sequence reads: CASSGGQRTDTQYF. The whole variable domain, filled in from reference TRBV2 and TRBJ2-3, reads EPEVTQTPSHQVTQMGQEVILRCVPISNHLYFYWYRQILGQKVEFLVSFYNNEISEKSEIFDDQFSVERPDGSNFTLKIRSTKLEDSAMYFCASSGGQRTDTQYFGPGTRLTVL.

CDR3 sequence: CASSQLAGPKTYEQYF. The rearrangement joins TRBV5-1 to TRBJ2-7; TCRdb proposes TRBD2, but this gene call is untestable without DNA. This CDR3 comprises 16 residues. CDR1 and CDR2 from the germline V gene are SGHRS and YFSETQ.

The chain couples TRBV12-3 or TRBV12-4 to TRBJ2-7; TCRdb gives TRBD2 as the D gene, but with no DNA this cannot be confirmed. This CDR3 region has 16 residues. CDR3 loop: CASSLAIVARTYEQYF.

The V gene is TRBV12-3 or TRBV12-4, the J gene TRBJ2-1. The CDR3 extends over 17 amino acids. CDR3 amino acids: CASSLLGSPSSYNEQFF.

CDR3 residues: CSASRLAGADTQYF. The chain has TRBV20-1 and TRBJ2-3; TCRdb's D gene call, TRBD2, goes unchecked for lack of DNA. The CDR3 has 14 amino acids. From germline, CDR1 is DFQATT and CDR2 SNEGSKA (reference sequence).

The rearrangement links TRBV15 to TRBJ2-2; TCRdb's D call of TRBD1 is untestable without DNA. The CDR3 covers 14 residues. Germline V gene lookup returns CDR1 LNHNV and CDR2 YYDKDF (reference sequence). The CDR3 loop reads CATSRVQGTGELFF.

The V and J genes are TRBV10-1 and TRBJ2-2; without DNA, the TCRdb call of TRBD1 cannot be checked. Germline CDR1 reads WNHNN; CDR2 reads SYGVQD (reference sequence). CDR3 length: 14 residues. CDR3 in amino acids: CASRSRVDTGELFF.

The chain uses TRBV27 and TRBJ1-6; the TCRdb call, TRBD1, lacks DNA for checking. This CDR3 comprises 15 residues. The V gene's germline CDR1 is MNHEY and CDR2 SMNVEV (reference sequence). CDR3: CASSSTGGVGSPLHF.

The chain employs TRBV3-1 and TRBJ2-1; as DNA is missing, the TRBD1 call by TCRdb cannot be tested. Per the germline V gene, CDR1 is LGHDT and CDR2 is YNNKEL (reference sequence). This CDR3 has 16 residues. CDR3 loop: CASSQWRQGSYNEQFF.

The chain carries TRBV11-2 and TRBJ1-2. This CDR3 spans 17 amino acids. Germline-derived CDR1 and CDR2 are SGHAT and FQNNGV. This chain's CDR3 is CASSIVLDAGGSYGYTF.

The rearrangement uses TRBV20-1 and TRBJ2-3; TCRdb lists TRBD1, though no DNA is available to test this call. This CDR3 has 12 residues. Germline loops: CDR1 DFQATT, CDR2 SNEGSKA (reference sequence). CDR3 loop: CSAYRVPDTQYF.

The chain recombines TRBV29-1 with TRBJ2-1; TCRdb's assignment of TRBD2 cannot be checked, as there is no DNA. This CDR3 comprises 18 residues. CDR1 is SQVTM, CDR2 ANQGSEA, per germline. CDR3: CSAPFGWLAGSSYNEQFF.

The CDR3: CASSFSGTGREETQYF. The chain links TRBV28 to TRBJ2-5; TCRdb designates TRBD1, a call that cannot be tested without DNA. The CDR3 length is 16 residues. CDR1 MDHEN and CDR2 SYDVKM come from the germline V gene. The entire variable domain, with the rest obtained from reference TRBV28 and TRBJ2-5, is as follows: DVKVTQSSRYLVKRTGEKVFLECVQDMDHENMFWYRQDPGLGLRLIYFSYDVKMKEKGDIPEGYSVSREKKERFSLILESASTNQTSMYLCASSFSGTGREETQYFGPGTRLLVL.

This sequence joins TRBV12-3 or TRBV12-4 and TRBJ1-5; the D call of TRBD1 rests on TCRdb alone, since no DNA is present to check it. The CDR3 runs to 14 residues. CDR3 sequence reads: CASSPTVSNQPQHF.